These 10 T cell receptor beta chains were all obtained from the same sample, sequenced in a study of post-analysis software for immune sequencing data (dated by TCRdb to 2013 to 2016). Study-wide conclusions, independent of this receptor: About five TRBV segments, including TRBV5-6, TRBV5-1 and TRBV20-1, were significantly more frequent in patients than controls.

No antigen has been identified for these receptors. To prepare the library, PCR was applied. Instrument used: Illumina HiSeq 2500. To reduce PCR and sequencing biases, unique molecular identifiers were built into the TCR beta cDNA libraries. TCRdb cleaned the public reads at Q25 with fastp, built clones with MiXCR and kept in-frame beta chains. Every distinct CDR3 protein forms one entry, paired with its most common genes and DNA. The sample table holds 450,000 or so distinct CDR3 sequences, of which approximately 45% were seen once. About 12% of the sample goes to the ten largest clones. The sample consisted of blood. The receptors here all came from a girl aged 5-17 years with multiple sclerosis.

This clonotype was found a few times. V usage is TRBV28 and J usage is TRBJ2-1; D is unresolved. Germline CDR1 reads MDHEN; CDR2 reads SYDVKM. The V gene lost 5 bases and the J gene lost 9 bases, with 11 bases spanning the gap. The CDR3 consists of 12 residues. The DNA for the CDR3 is TGTGCCAGCAGTCCGGAAATGATTGAGCAGTTCTTC. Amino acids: CASSPEMIEQFF.

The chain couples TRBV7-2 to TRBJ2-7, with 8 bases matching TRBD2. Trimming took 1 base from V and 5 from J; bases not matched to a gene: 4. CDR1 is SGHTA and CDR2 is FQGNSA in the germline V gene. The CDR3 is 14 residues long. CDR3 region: CASSLVPAGDEQYF. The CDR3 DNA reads TGTGCCAGCAGCTTAGTCCCAGCGGGAGACGAGCAGTACTTC.

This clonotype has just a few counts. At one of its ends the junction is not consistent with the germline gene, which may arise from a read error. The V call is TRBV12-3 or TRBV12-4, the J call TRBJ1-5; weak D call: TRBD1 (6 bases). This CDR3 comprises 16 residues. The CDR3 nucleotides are TGTGCCAGCAGCCGCGGGGGGGCTTATAGCGATCAGCCCCAGCATTTT. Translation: CASSRGGAYSDQPQHF.

CDR3 sequence (DNA): TGTGCCAGCAGCTATGGTGGGACTACAGATACGCAGTATTTT. This gives the protein CASSYGGTTDTQYF. The chain has TRBV7-9 and TRBJ2-3; possible D gene TRBD2, 6 bases. Germline V gene lookup returns CDR1 SEHNR and CDR2 FQNEAQ (reference sequence). The CDR3 totals 14 residues. Trimming left V 4 bases short and J 3 bases short, with 11 bases between. The full variable domain, rest sourced from reference TRBV7-9 and TRBJ2-3, is DTGVSQNPRHKITKRGQNVTFRCDPISEHNRLYWYRQTLGQGPEFLTYFQNEAQLEKSRLLSDRFSAERPKGSFSTLEIQRTEQGDSAMYLCASSYGGTTDTQYFGPGTRLTVL.

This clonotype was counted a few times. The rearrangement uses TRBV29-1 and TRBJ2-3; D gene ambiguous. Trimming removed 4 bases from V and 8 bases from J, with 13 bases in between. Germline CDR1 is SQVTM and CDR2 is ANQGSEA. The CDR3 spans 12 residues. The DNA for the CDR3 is TGCAGCGTTGGTAGGGAATCGATTACGCAGTATTTT. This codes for CSVGRESITQYF.

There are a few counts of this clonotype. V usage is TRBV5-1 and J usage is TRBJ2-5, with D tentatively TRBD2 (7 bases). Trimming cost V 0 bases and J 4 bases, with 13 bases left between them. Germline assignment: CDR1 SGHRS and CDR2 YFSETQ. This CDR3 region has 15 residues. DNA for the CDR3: TGCGCCAGCAGCTTGGGACTAGCAGGGGCAGAGACCCAGTACTTC. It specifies CASSLGLAGAETQYF.

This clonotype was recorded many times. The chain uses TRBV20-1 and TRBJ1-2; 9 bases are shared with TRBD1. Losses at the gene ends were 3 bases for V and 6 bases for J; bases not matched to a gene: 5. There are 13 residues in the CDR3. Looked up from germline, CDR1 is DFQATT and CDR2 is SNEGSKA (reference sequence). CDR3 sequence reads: CSASRDRGNGYTF. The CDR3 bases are TGCAGTGCTAGCCGAGACAGGGGGAATGGCTACACCTTC.

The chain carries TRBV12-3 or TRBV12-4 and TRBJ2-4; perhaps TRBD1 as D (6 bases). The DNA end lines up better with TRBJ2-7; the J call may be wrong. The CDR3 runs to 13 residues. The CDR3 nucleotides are TGTGCCAGCAGGCCGGGACACAGCTACGAGCAGTACTTC. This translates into CASRPGHSYEQYF.

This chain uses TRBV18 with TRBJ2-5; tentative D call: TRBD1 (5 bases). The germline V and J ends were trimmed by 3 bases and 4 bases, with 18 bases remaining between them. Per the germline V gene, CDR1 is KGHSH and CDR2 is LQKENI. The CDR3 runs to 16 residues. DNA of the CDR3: TGTGCCAGCTCACCCACTTCTTTAGGGGCTCGAGAGACCCAGTACTTC. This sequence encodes CASSPTSLGARETQYF. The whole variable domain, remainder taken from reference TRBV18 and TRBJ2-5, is NAGVMQNPRHLVRRRGQEARLRCSPMKGHSHVYWYRQLPEEGLKFMVYLQKENIIDESGMPKERFSAEFPKEGPSILRIQQVVRGDSAAYFCASSPTSLGARETQYFGPGTRLLVL.

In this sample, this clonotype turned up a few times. CDR3 DNA sequence: TGTGCCAGCAGCCTACAGGGGACAAACTACGAGCAGTACTTC. Residues: CASSLQGTNYEQYF. V usage is TRBV12-3 or TRBV12-4 and J usage is TRBJ2-7; 7 nucleotides line up with TRBD1. Trimming took 6 bases from V and 3 from J; bases not matched to a gene: 8. CDR3 length equals 14 residues.